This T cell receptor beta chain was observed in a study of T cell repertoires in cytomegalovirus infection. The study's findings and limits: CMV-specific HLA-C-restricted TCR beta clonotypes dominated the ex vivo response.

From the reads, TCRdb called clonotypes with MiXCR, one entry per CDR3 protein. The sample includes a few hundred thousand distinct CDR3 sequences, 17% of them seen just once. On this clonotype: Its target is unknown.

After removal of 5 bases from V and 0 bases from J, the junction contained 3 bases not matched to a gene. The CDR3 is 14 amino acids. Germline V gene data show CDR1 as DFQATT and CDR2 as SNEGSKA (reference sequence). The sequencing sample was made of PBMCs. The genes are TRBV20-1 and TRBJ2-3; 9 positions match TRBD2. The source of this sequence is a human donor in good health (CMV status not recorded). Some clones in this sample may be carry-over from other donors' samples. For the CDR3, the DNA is TGCAGTGCTTCCCTAGCGGGGAGCACAGATACGCAGTATTTT. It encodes CSASLAGSTDTQYF.